Sequencing of this TCR beta chain was carried out in a study of T-cell reconstitution after alpha-beta-depleted transplantation in children. Study results and caveats: T cells produced anew were the main source of T-cell counts and diversity one year after transplant.

Remarks on this clonotype: The antigen remains undetermined.

Trimming took off 6 bases at V and 2 bases at J, with 16 bases between the two ends. The CDR3 extends over 14 amino acids. Germline lookup yields CDR1 SQVTM and CDR2 ANQGSEA. Construction of the TCRbeta library involved unique molecular identifiers. TCRdb fed the PCR reads into MiXCR, producing one record per CDR3 protein. Of about 120,000 distinct CDR3 sequences in the sample, under 30% were seen once. The sample in question was PBMCs, mostly from graft donor cells, obtained 180 days after TCRalphabeta/CD19-depleted stem cell transplant. This chain uses TRBV29-1 with TRBJ2-5, with a tentative D call TRBD2 (6 bases). This sequence originates from a male patient under 10 years old who had a stem cell transplant for chronic granulomatous disease, so the T cells may come from the graft donor. CDR3 nucleotide sequence: TGCAGCGTAACCGGGACGGGACTTCAAGAGACCCAGTACTTC. Its protein product is CSVTGTGLQETQYF. Looking up the rest from reference TRBV29-1 and TRBJ2-5 gives the full variable domain: SAVISQKPSRDICQRGTSLTIQCQVDSQVTMMFWYRQQPGQSLTLIATANQGSEATYESGFVIDKFPISRPNLTFSTLTVSNMSPEDSSIYLCSVTGTGLQETQYFGPGTRLLVL.